This T cell receptor (beta chain) was captured in a study of T cell responses to AZD1222 COVID-19 vaccine. Study as a whole: Pooled samples include second doses given at about 4 or 12 weeks.

TCRdb's table, derived via immunoSEQ multiplex PCR, lists solely in-frame clones and lacks some. The sample includes more than 70,000 clones, roughly 85% of them seen just once. General study findings and limits: AZD1222 recipients seropositive at baseline numbered only six or seven. The donor group comprised mostly white British people and more females; the analysis possibly underestimated clonal diversity.

In regard to this clone: Its target is unknown.

This clonotype originated in an adult in good health. The sequenced sample was peripheral blood, obtained on day 0 of AZD1222 vaccination.

Written as DNA, the CDR3 is TGTGCCAGCAGCGCGACTGGCTACAATGAGCAGTTCTTC. It specifies CASSATGYNEQFF. The chain couples TRBV7-9 to TRBJ2-1; D unresolved. Per the germline V gene, CDR1 is SEHNR and CDR2 is FQNEAQ (reference sequence). Trimming removed 5 bases at V and 3 bases at J, with 8 bases between. CDR3 size: 13 residues.